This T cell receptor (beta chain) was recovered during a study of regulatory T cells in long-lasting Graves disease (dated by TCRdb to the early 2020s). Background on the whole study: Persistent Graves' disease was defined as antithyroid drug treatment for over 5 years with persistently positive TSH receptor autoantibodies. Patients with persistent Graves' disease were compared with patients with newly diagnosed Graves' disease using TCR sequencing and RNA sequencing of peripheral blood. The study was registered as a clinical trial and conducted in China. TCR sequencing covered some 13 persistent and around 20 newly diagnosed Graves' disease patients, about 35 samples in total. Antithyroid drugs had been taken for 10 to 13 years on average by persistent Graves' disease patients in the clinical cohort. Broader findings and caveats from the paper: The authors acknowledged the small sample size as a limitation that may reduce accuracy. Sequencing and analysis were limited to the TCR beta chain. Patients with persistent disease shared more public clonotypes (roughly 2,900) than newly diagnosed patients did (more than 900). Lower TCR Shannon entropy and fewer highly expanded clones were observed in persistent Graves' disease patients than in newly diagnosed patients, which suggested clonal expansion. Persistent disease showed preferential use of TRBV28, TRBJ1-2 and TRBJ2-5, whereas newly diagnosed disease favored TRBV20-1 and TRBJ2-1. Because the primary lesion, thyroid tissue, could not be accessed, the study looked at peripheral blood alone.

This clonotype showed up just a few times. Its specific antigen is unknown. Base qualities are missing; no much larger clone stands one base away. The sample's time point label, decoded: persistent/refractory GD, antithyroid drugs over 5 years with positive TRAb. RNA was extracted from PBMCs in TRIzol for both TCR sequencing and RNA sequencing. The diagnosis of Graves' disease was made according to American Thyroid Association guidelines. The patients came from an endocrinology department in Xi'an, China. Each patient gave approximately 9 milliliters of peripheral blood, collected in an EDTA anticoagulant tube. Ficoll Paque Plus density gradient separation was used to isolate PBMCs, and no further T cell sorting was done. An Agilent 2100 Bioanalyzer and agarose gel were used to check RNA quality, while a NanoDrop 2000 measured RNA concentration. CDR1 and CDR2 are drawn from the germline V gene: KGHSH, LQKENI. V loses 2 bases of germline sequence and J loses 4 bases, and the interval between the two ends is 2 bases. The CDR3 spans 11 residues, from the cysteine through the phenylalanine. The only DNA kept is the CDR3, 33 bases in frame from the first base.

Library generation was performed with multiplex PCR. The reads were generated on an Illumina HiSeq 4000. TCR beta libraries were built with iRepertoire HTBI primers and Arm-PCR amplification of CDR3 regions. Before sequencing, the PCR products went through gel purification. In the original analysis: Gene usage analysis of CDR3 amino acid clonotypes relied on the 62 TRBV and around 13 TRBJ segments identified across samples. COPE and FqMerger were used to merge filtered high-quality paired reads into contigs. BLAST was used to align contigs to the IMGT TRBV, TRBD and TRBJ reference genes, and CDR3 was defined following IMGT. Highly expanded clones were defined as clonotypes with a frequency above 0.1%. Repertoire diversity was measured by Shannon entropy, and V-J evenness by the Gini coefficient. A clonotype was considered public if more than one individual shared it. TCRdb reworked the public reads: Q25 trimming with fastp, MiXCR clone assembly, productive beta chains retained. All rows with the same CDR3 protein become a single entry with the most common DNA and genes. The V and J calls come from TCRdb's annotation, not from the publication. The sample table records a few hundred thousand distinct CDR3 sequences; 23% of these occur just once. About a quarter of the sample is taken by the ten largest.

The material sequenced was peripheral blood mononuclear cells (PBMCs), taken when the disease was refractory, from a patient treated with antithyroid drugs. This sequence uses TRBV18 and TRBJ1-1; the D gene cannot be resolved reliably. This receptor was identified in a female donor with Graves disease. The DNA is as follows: TGTGCCAGCTCACCAGCCACTGAAGCTTTCTTT. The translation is CASSPATEAFF.